This T cell receptor (beta chain) was captured in a study of T cell responses to AZD1222 COVID-19 vaccine. Study as a whole: Recipients boosted at about 4 weeks or about 12 weeks are pooled. Broader study findings: A rise in Spike-specific TCR breadth and depth followed two AZD1222 doses. CD4 TCRs linked to vaccination spanned spike, dominating at 160-218 and 743-854. There were mostly white British donors and more females than males, and clonal diversity was possibly underestimated.

For this clone: Its antigen is unknown.

The V gene end was trimmed by 1 base and the J gene end by 0 bases; junction bases not matched to a gene: 4. Germline V lookup: CDR1 MNHNY, CDR2 SVGAGI (reference sequence). This CDR3 has 16 amino acids. The assay was immunoSEQ multiplex PCR, and TCRdb's table has in-frame clones only and misses some. The sample holds 78,000 or so clones, around 88% seen once. Sequenced here: peripheral blood, sampled on day 0 of AZD1222 vaccination. The TCR sequence derives from an adult in good health. The chain links TRBV6-6 to TRBJ2-3, with 7 nucleotides matching TRBD2. CDR3 residues: CASSYLGGGSTDTQYF. For the CDR3, the DNA is TGTGCCAGCAGTTACTTAGGCGGGGGAAGCACAGATACGCAGTATTTT.